The 18 T cell receptor beta chains below all came from one sample that was sequenced in a study of T cells in localized non-small cell lung cancer. Here immunoSEQ multiplex PCR was the method, and the copy in TCRdb shows in-frame clones only, minus some. Of around 50,000 clones listed, 86% were seen once; the top ten hold less than 6%. The sequenced sample was peripheral blood, obtained before any cancer treatment. The origin of the receptors is a woman between 35 and 75 years old with stage I lung adenocarcinoma.

The chain is built from TRBV5-6 and TRBJ1-5, with a possible D match to TRBD1 (6 bases). With 0 bases removed from V and 3 bases from J, the gap between germline ends came to 10 bases. CDR3 length: 15 residues. CDR1 is SGHDT and CDR2 is YYEEEE in the germline V gene. CDR3 in amino acids: CASSLGGGDNQPQHF. CDR3 coding DNA: TGTGCCAGCAGCTTGGGAGGGGGGGACAATCAGCCCCAGCATTTT. The full variable domain, rest sourced from reference TRBV5-6 and TRBJ1-5, is DAGVTQSPTHLIKTRGQQVTLRCSPKSGHDTVSWYQQALGQGPQFIFQYYEEEERQRGNFPDRFSGHQFPNYSSELNVNALLLGDSALYLCASSLGGGDNQPQHFGDGTRLSIL.

The chain uses TRBV30 and TRBJ1-6, with unresolved D. CDR3 size: 14 residues. Germline CDR1 is GTSNPN and CDR2 is SVGIG (reference sequence). Trimming pared 1 base from V and 7 bases from J, leaving 11 bases between. The CDR3 loop is CAWSALLQNSPLHF. The CDR3 DNA reads as TGTGCCTGGAGTGCCTTATTACAGAATTCACCCCTCCACTTT. The full variable domain, in which reference TRBV30 and TRBJ1-6 provide the parts outside the CDR3, is SQTIHQWPATLVQPVGSPLSLECTVEGTSNPNLYWYRQAAGRGLQLLFYSVGIGQISSEVPQNLSASRPQDRQFILSSKKLLLSDSGFYLCAWSALLQNSPLHFGNGTRLTVT.

The chain links TRBV5-6 to TRBJ2-7; possible D gene TRBD2, 7 bases. Deletions cut 3 bases from V and 2 bases from J, with 15 bases between. The CDR3 has 15 amino acids. Per germline, CDR1 SGHDT and CDR2 YYEEEE. Here the CDR3 reads CASSSWGGSAYEQYF. The CDR3 DNA reads TGTGCCAGCAGCTCCTGGGGGGGCTCGGCCTACGAGCAGTACTTC.

The chain links TRBV5-1 to TRBJ1-2, with D possibly TRBD1 on 6 matching bases. Germline CDR1 is SGHRS and CDR2 is YFSETQ. There are 16 residues in the CDR3. Trimming took off 4 bases at V and 0 bases at J, with 16 bases between the two ends. The CDR3 loop reads CASSIYRDLANYGYTF. CDR3 DNA: TGCGCCAGCAGCATCTACAGGGATCTGGCTAACTATGGCTACACCTTC.

The chain employs TRBV27 and TRBJ2-5, with D perhaps TRBD1 (5 bases). The germline V gene encodes CDR1 MNHEY and CDR2 SMNVEV (reference sequence). The CDR3 is 15 amino acids. V gave up 2 bases and J gave up 0 bases, with 10 bases separating them. For the CDR3, the DNA is TGTGCCAGCAGTTTAAAAACAGGCCACCAAGAGACCCAGTACTTC. Its protein product is CASSLKTGHQETQYF.

The rearrangement uses TRBV4-3 and TRBJ1-2, with D possibly TRBD1 on 5 matching bases. The CDR3 consists of 18 residues. Trimming cost V 3 bases and J 4 bases, with 24 bases left between them. Germline V gives CDR1 LGHNA, CDR2 YSLEER. The CDR3, as DNA: TGCGCCAGCAGCCATGGGGGTATAGGGGCGTGGATCAGCTATGGCTACACCTTC. Amino acids: CASSHGGIGAWISYGYTF.

The chain is built from TRBV7-6 and TRBJ1-1; TRBD1 might be the D (6 bases). V lost 4 bases to trimming and J lost 0 bases, with 15 bases between them. The germline V gene encodes CDR1 SGHVS and CDR2 FNYEAQ. This CDR3 is 16 amino acids long. The CDR3 protein is CASSSVTGSLNTEAFF. In nucleotides, the CDR3 is TGTGCCAGCAGCTCCGTGACAGGTTCCCTGAACACTGAAGCTTTCTTT.

CDR3 region: CASSLSSAQETQYF. The CDR3 DNA follows: TGCGCCAGCAGCTTGTCTTCAGCCCAAGAGACCCAGTACTTC. This chain links TRBV5-1 with TRBJ2-5; D is ambiguous. Trimming left V 1 base short and J 1 base short, with 8 bases between. CDR1 and CDR2 (germline): SGHRS, YFSETQ. The CDR3 extends over 14 amino acids.

The chain joins TRBV7-9 to TRBJ2-1; possibly TRBD1 for D (7 bases). CDR1 and CDR2 (germline): SEHNR, FQNEAQ (reference sequence). This CDR3 comprises 12 residues. Trimming shortened V by 4 bases and J by 10 bases, and 11 bases separated the two germline ends. The CDR3 DNA is TGTGCCAGCAGCTCCCAGGGGGGAGAGCAGTTCTTC. This gives the protein CASSSQGGEQFF.

This clone appeared a single time. The CDR3 reads CASSLTGYEQYF. Written as DNA, the CDR3 is TGTGCCAGCAGCCTCACAGGCTACGAGCAGTACTTC. V is TRBV6-1 and J is TRBJ2-7, with D possibly matching TRBD1 (5 bases). The V gene's germline CDR1 is MNHNS and CDR2 SASEGT. The CDR3 is made up of 12 amino acids. The V and J ends lost 6 bases and 3 bases respectively, with 9 bases between them.

Note on this clone: An end of the junction does not agree with germline; a read error may underlie this. This chain uses TRBV6-6 with TRBJ1-1; perhaps TRBD1 as D (5 bases). Per germline, CDR1 MNHNY and CDR2 SVGAGI (reference sequence). The CDR3 loop spans 14 amino acids. CDR3 nucleotide sequence: TGTGCCAGCCCCGAGTCCCGGGGGAACCCTGAAGCTTTCTTT. As protein: CASPESRGNPEAFF.

This sequence joins TRBV4-2 and TRBJ2-5; no reliable D call. With 1 base removed from V and 2 bases from J, the gap between germline ends came to 11 bases. Germline assignment: CDR1 LGHNA and CDR2 YNFKEQ. This CDR3 spans 15 amino acids. In nucleotides, the CDR3 is TGTGCCAGCAGCCAAGCTGGTGGGTTGCAAGAGACCCAGTACTTC. Translated, it gives CASSQAGGLQETQYF.

The chain links TRBV5-1 to TRBJ1-1, with D uncertain. V gave up 4 bases and J gave up 4 bases, with 11 bases separating them. Looked up from germline, CDR1 is SGHRS and CDR2 is YFSETQ. This CDR3 region has 13 residues. The CDR3 loop reads CASSLVETTEAFF. Here the CDR3 DNA reads TGCGCCAGCAGCCTAGTGGAGACCACTGAAGCTTTCTTT.

The chain links TRBV28 to TRBJ2-5; tentatively, D is TRBD1 or TRBD2 (6 bases each). CDR1 MDHEN and CDR2 SYDVKM come from the germline V gene. The V end lost 6 bases, the J end lost 5 bases, and 16 bases lay between the germline ends. The CDR3 length is 14 residues. The CDR3 is CASSPGDSRETQYF. In nucleotides, the CDR3 is TGTGCCAGCAGCCCAGGGGACTCTAGGGAGACCCAGTACTTC.

This clone has only one observation. The chain employs TRBV28 and TRBJ2-3, with D tentatively TRBD1 (7 bases). Germline V gives CDR1 MDHEN, CDR2 SYDVKM. The CDR3 contains 17 residues. Trimming took 5 bases from V and 2 from J, leaving 20 bases between them. CDR3: CASSTPAQGRDTDTQYF. DNA for the CDR3: TGTGCCAGCAGTACTCCCGCACAGGGGCGGGACACAGATACGCAGTATTTT.

The rearrangement uses TRBV7-2 and TRBJ2-1; 10 positions agree with TRBD2. J lost 0 bases, V lost 2 bases, and 10 bases had no gene match. The CDR3 runs to 19 residues. The V gene's germline CDR1 is SGHTA and CDR2 FQGNSA. The CDR3 loop is CASSLWASGGRSSYNEQFF. The CDR3 nucleotides read TGTGCCAGCAGCTTATGGGCTAGCGGGGGCCGGAGCTCCTACAATGAGCAGTTCTTC.

V is TRBV28 and J is TRBJ1-1; no clear D. V dropped 3 bases and J dropped 1 base, with 3 bases sitting between them. Germline V gene sequence: CDR1 MDHEN, CDR2 SYDVKM. The CDR3 consists of 12 residues. The CDR3 DNA reads TGTGCCAGCAGTTTGGGGAACACTGAAGCTTTCTTT. It encodes CASSLGNTEAFF.

V and J are TRBV5-1 and TRBJ1-4, with 8 bases matching TRBD1. Trimming took 2 bases from V and 4 from J; bases not matched to a gene: 7. There are 16 residues in the CDR3. Germline V lookup: CDR1 SGHRS, CDR2 YFSETQ. The CDR3 spells CASSFTGQGSNEKLFF. The CDR3 DNA follows: TGCGCCAGCAGCTTCACCGGACAGGGAAGTAATGAAAAACTGTTTTTT.